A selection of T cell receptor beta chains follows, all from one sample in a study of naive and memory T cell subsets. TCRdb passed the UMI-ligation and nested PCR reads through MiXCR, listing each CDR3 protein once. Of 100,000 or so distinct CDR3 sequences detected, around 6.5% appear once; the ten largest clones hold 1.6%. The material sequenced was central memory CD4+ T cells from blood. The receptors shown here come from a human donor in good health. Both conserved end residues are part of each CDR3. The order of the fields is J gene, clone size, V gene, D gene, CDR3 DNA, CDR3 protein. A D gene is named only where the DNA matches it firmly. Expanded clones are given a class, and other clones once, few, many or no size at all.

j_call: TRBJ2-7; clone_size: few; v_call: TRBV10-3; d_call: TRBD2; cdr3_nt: TGTGCCATCAGTCCCCAGGGACTAGCGGGGACCTCCTACGAGCAGTACTTC; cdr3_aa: CAISPQGLAGTSYEQYF
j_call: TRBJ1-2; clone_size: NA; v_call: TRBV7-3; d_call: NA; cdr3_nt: TGTGCCAGCAGCTCAAGCCATAGGGATAACGCCTATGGCTACACCTTC; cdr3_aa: CASSSSHRDNAYGYTF
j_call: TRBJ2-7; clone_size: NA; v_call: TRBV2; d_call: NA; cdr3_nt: TGTGCCAGCAGCGCGGACGGGGTCCGCTCCTACGAGCAGTACTTC; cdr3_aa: CASSADGVRSYEQYF
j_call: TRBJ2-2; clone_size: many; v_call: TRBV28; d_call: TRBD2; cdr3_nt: TGTGCCAGCAGTTTGTTTCGGACTAGCGGGAGCACCGGGGAGCTGTTTTTT; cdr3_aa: CASSLFRTSGSTGELFF
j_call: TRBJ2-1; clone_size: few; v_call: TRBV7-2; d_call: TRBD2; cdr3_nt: TGTGCCAGCAGCTTAGCGTGGGGGACTAACAATGAGCAGTTCTTC; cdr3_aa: CASSLAWGTNNEQFF
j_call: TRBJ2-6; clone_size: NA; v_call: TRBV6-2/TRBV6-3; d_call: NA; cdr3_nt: TGTGCCAGCACGGCGGGACAGCTCTCTGGGGCCAACGTCCTGACTTTC; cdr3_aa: CASTAGQLSGANVLTF
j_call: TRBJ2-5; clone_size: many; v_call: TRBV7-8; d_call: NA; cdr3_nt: TGTGCCAGCAGCTTAGAACTTAGCCCCCGAGAGACCCAGTACTTC; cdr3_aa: CASSLELSPRETQYF
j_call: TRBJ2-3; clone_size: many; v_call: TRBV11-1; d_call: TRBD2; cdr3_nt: TGTGCCAGCAGCGCGTCCGGGACTAGCGCAGATACGCAGTATTTT; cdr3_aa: CASSASGTSADTQYF
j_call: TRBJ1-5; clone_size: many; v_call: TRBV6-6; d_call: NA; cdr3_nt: TGTGCCAGCAGTACGAAAGACAGGAGCAATCAGCCCCAGCATTTT; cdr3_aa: CASSTKDRSNQPQHF
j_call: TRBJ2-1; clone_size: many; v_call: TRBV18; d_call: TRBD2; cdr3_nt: TGTGCCAGCTCACTCCAGGGTACCGGGGGGATATACAATGAGCAGTTCTTC; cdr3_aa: CASSLQGTGGIYNEQFF
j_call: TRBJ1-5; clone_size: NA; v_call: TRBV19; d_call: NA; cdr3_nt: TGTGCCAGTACACCTGACCATAGCAATCAGCCCCAGCATTTT; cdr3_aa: CASTPDHSNQPQHF
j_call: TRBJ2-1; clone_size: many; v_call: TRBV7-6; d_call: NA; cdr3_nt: TGTGCCAGCAGTGGTGGGGGACACAATGAGCAGTTCTTC; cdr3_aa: CASSGGGHNEQFF
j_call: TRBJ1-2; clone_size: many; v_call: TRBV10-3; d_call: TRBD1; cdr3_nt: TGTGCCATCAGTGCTACGGACAGGAAAAACTATGGCTACACCTTC; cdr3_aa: CAISATDRKNYGYTF
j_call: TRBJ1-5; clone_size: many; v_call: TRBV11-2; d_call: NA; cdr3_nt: TGTGCCAGCAGCTTAACACAATATAATGAGGCCCAGCATTTT; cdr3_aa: CASSLTQYNEAQHF
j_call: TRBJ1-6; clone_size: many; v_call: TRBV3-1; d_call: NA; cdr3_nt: TGTGCCAGCAGCCAAGATGGAGGACTTGGGTCACCCCTCCACTTT; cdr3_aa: CASSQDGGLGSPLHF